Presented here are 18 T cell receptor beta chains from one specimen sequenced in a study of T-cell reconstitution after alpha-beta-depleted transplantation in children. The TCRbeta library incorporated unique molecular identifiers. Each CDR3 protein gets one entry after TCRdb re-called the PCR reads with MiXCR. The sample has some 530,000 distinct CDR3 sequences, around 13% seen once. Sample: PBMCs from the stem cell graft donor, taken from the stem cell graft. All receptors derive from a human donor who donated a stem cell graft to a child with combined immunodeficiency.

This clonotype has more than one count but fewer than ten. The chain has TRBV20-1 and TRBJ2-5; D is perhaps TRBD1 (5 bases). This CDR3 spans 16 amino acids. V shed 0 bases and J shed 5 bases, with 19 bases lying between them. The germline V gene encodes CDR1 DFQATT and CDR2 SNEGSKA (reference sequence). The CDR3 coding sequence is TGCAGTGCTAGAGATCGGAAGCACAGGCCCGCGGAGACCCAGTACTTC. The encoded protein is CSARDRKHRPAETQYF.

This clonotype was recorded a few times. This sequence joins TRBV7-2 and TRBJ2-5, with 11 bases that match TRBD1. Germline V CDR1 and CDR2: SGHTA, FQGNSA. This CDR3 is 15 amino acids long. Unmatched junction bases numbered 6, after V lost 4 bases and J lost 5 bases. The CDR3 region is CASSSRTGGVETQYF. In nucleotides, the CDR3 is TGTGCCAGCAGCTCGAGGACAGGGGGCGTGGAGACCCAGTACTTC.

The J gene is TRBJ2-7, the V gene TRBV6-5; D gene uncertain. The CDR3 is 16 residues long. Trimming removed 4 bases from V and 1 base from J, with 17 bases in between. Germline V CDR1 and CDR2: MNHEY, SVGAGI. The CDR3 loop is CASSSPSDRWSYEQYF. CDR3 DNA sequence: TGTGCCAGCAGTTCCCCCTCGGACCGTTGGTCCTACGAGCAGTACTTC.

This clonotype was picked up a small number of times. The CDR3 DNA reads as TGTGCCAGCAGCCCTGGGATGGGTTGGCCCGCGACCGTTTCAGCTTTCTTT. Amino acids: CASSPGMGWPATVSAFF. The chain carries TRBV9 and TRBJ1-1; D unresolved. CDR3 size: 17 residues. The V gene lost 4 bases and the J gene lost 10 bases, with 29 bases spanning the gap. Germline CDR1 is SGDLS and CDR2 is YYNGEE. Variable domain in full (rest from reference TRBV9 and TRBJ1-1): DSGVTQTPKHLITATGQRVTLRCSPRSGDLSVYWYQQSLDQGLQFLIQYYNGEERAKGNILERFSAQQFPDLHSELNLSSLELGDSALYFCASSPGMGWPATVSAFFGQGTRLTVV.

As DNA, the CDR3 is TGTGCCAGCAGTGATGGAGGGGGGGCAAACATTCAGTACTTC. Translated: CASSDGGGANIQYF. V gene TRBV6-4 combines with J gene TRBJ2-4, with D perhaps TRBD2 (7 bases). Looked up from germline, CDR1 is MRHNA and CDR2 is SNTAGT. V dropped 3 bases and J dropped 6 bases, with 12 bases sitting between them. The CDR3 has 14 amino acids.

V usage is TRBV7-2 and J usage is TRBJ2-3; TRBD2 matches 12 bases. V lost 4 bases, J lost 8 bases, and 10 bases stayed unmatched. CDR1 is SGHTA and CDR2 is FQGNSA in the germline V gene. The CDR3 spans 16 residues. The CDR3 DNA follows: TGTGCCAGCAGCTCCGGACTAGCGGGATGGGGGCTTACGCAGTATTTT. This gives the protein CASSSGLAGWGLTQYF.

This clonotype showed up many times. The V gene is TRBV12-3 or TRBV12-4, the J gene TRBJ2-1, with 7 positions matching TRBD1. CDR3 length: 14 amino acids. V gave up 8 bases and J gave up 3 bases; unmatched junction bases: 7. CDR3 protein: CASGTGQIYNEQFF. CDR3 nucleotides: TGTGCCAGCGGAACGGGACAGATCTACAATGAGCAGTTCTTC.

This clonotype showed up many times. V gene TRBV24-1 combines with J gene TRBJ2-1, with D unresolved. Trimming pared 3 bases from V and 8 bases from J, leaving 19 bases between. The CDR3 runs to 16 residues. Germline CDR1 and CDR2: KGHDR and SFDVKD. The CDR3 region is CATSDPGPRWMDEQFF. CDR3 bases: TGTGCCACCAGTGATCCGGGCCCAAGGTGGATGGATGAGCAGTTCTTC.

This clonotype has just a few counts. The V gene is TRBV15, the J gene TRBJ2-1; D gene unclear. The germline V gene encodes CDR1 LNHNV and CDR2 YYDKDF (reference sequence). Trimming took off 3 bases at V and 9 bases at J, with 12 bases between the two ends. The CDR3 length is 13 residues. The CDR3: CATSRYIDGEQFF. The CDR3 bases are TGTGCCACCAGCAGGTATATCGACGGTGAGCAGTTCTTC.

This chain links TRBV29-1 with TRBJ2-3; 10 bases are shared with TRBD2. Germline V CDR1 and CDR2: SQVTM, ANQGSEA. V was pared by 7 bases and J by 2 bases, with 3 bases of the junction left unmatched. The CDR3 has 13 amino acids. CDR3 sequence (DNA): TGCAGCGGTAGCGGGAGGTTCACAGATACGCAGTATTTT. It yields the protein CSGSGRFTDTQYF.

The chain joins TRBV11-2 to TRBJ2-4; D remains unclear. Germline V gene lookup returns CDR1 SGHAT and CDR2 FQNNGV. Trimming took 6 bases from V and 7 from J, leaving 13 bases between them. This CDR3 is built from 13 residues. The CDR3 DNA sequence: TGTGCCAGCAGTCAAGGACGCTTGAACATTCAGTACTTC. It yields the protein CASSQGRLNIQYF. Drawing the rest from reference TRBV11-2 and TRBJ2-4, the complete variable domain is EAGVAQSPRYKIIEKRQSVAFWCNPISGHATLYWYQQILGQGPKLLIQFQNNGVVDDSQLPKDRFSAERLKGVDSTLKIQPAKLEDSAVYLCASSQGRLNIQYFGAGTRLSVL.

Only a few counts were recorded for this clonotype. This chain connects TRBV11-2 to TRBJ2-1; 13 nucleotides align to TRBD2. This CDR3 spans 19 amino acids. Trimming at V came to 2 bases and at J to 7 bases, leaving 14 bases not matched to a gene. Per germline, CDR1 SGHAT and CDR2 FQNNGV. CDR3 residues: CASSLNLGLAGVKSNEQFF. The CDR3 DNA sequence: TGTGCCAGCAGCTTAAATCTAGGACTAGCGGGAGTTAAGTCGAATGAGCAGTTCTTC.

V and J are TRBV7-9 and TRBJ2-1; D gene uncertain. The length of the CDR3 is 15 residues. The germline CDR1 and CDR2 sequences are SEHNR and FQNEAQ (reference sequence). The V end lost 5 bases, the J end lost 0 bases, and 11 bases lay between the germline ends. CDR3 DNA sequence: TGTGCCAGCAGCACCCTACCAAGCTCCTACAATGAGCAGTTCTTC. Its translation is CASSTLPSSYNEQFF. Full variable domain (missing parts from reference TRBV7-9 and TRBJ2-1): DTGVSQNPRHKITKRGQNVTFRCDPISEHNRLYWYRQTLGQGPEFLTYFQNEAQLEKSRLLSDRFSAERPKGSFSTLEIQRTEQGDSAMYLCASSTLPSSYNEQFFGPGTRLTVL.

A few counts support this clonotype. J is TRBJ2-5 and V is TRBV11-2; TRBD1 matches at 10 bases. CDR3 length: 16 amino acids. Per germline, CDR1 SGHAT and CDR2 FQNNGV. Trimming took 1 base from V and 4 from J; bases not matched to a gene: 6. CDR3 in DNA: TGTGCCAGCAGCTTAGTGTGGGACAGGGGTCCAGAGACCCAGTACTTC. Translated: CASSLVWDRGPETQYF.

The CDR3 loop reads CASIHGQGPRYGYTF. Written as DNA, the CDR3 is TGTGCCAGCATCCACGGACAGGGGCCTCGCTATGGCTACACCTTC. This chain joins TRBV6-1 and TRBJ1-2; TRBD1 matches 9 bases. The CDR3 has 15 amino acids. The J segment lost 4 bases and the V segment lost 7 bases, leaving 10 bases of the junction unmatched. The germline V gene encodes CDR1 MNHNS and CDR2 SASEGT.

The chain couples TRBV4-3 to TRBJ1-2, with D perhaps matching TRBD1 (5 bases). The CDR3 covers 13 residues. CDR1 is LGHNA, CDR2 YSLEER, per germline. Trimming removed 8 bases from V and 4 bases from J, with 14 bases in between. The DNA of the CDR3 is TGCGCCAGCTCTCAATCAGGGACCTATGGCTACACCTTC. Residues: CASSQSGTYGYTF.

This clonotype was seen many times. The rearrangement uses TRBV4-1 and TRBJ2-5; D possibly corresponds to TRBD2 (6 bases). The CDR3 length is 15 residues. The germline V gene has CDR1 MGHRA and CDR2 YSYEKL. Trimming removed 3 bases at V and 5 bases at J, with 16 bases between. The CDR3 here is CASSQAGTEGETQYF. CDR3 nucleotides: TGCGCCAGCAGCCAGGCCGGGACTGAGGGGGAGACCCAGTACTTC.

A few counts support this clonotype. The chain combines TRBV20-1 with TRBJ2-7; 11 nucleotides match TRBD1. The CDR3 is 15 amino acids. V was pared by 4 bases and J by 3 bases, with 8 bases of the junction left unmatched. Germline assignment: CDR1 DFQATT and CDR2 SNEGSKA (reference sequence). The CDR3 DNA is TGCAGTGCTATACCTCTCGGGACAGGGGGCTACGAGCAGTACTTC. Translation gives CSAIPLGTGGYEQYF.